This TCR beta chain is from a study of blood T cell repertoires in COVID-19. Background on the study: From T cells, B-cell-depleted T cells, or PBMCs came the material, which was cDNA or gDNA.

The CDR3 covers 14 residues. Per the germline V gene, CDR1 is WSHSY and CDR2 is SAAADI. Trimming cost V 7 bases and J 7 bases; bases outside gene matches: 7. In the original processing: Nucleated cell number was recorded as an estimate derived from reference gene primer amplification. The assay was immunoSEQ multiplex PCR, and TCRdb's table has in-frame clones only and misses some. For V, J and clone size, that table is used; D and trimming come from the DNA. Counted here are around 180,000 clones, over 75% occurring once; the ten biggest clones make up around a sixth. The chain is built from TRBV10-2 and TRBJ2-2; 9 bases match TRBD1. The sequencing input was peripheral blood. The clonotype comes from a person aged 65-85 years with COVID-19, enrolled during active disease. The CDR3 is CASIPGQGGGELFF. CDR3 in DNA: TGCGCCAGCATCCCGGGACAGGGAGGCGGGGAGCTGTTTTTT.